These 14 T cell receptor beta chains were sequenced from one sample in a study of T cells in Graves' hyperthyroidism and ophthalmopathy. TCR beta CDR3 regions were amplified from RNA transcripts. A set of HTBI primers served as the primers for a first-round RT-PCR of the TCR CDR3. TCRdb reanalysed the multiplex PCR reads using MiXCR and keeps one entry per CDR3 protein. The sample shows about 700,000 distinct CDR3 sequences, 14% of them seen only once. Sequencing was done on a sample of blood. Every receptor here comes from a woman aged 18-29 years with Graves' hyperthyroidism.

This clonotype has at least ten counts. The chain couples TRBV12-3 or TRBV12-4 to TRBJ1-1; TRBD1 matches at 9 bases. Trimming removed 8 bases from V and 11 bases from J; junction bases left unmatched: 6. CDR3 size: 11 residues. CDR3 amino acids: CASAGTGQAFF. In DNA form, the CDR3 reads TGTGCCAGCGCAGGGACAGGGCAGGCTTTCTTT.

This chain links TRBV6-1 with TRBJ2-5, with 12 bases that match TRBD2. Germline V gene data show CDR1 as MNHNS and CDR2 as SASEGT. This CDR3 is 18 amino acids long. V was pared by 5 bases and J by 5 bases, with 15 bases of the junction left unmatched. In DNA form, the CDR3 reads TGTGCCAGCAGTCCCGGGTGGCTAGCGGGAGGGGTTGTCGAGACCCAGTACTTC. Translation gives CASSPGWLAGGVVETQYF.

The chain links TRBV12-3 or TRBV12-4 to TRBJ1-5; TRBD1 aligns across 7 bases. J gave up 3 bases and V 5 bases, and 7 bases lay outside the gene matches. This CDR3 is 15 amino acids long. CDR3 residues: CASSLTGDLNQPQHF. The CDR3 DNA reads TGTGCCAGCAGTCTCACAGGGGACCTCAATCAGCCCCAGCATTTT.

At least ten counts were recorded for this clonotype. The gene calls are TRBV18 and TRBJ2-1; 9 nucleotides align to TRBD2. J gave up 8 bases and V 2 bases, and 7 bases lay outside the gene matches. The CDR3 sequence is 15 residues long. Germline V gene sequence: CDR1 KGHSH, CDR2 LQKENI. The CDR3 DNA is TGTGCCAGCTCACCAGGGGCGGGAGGGCCTCATGAGCAGTTCTTC. This encodes CASSPGAGGPHEQFF.

The V and J genes are TRBV19 and TRBJ1-3, with D possibly TRBD1 on 5 matching bases. V gave up 7 bases and J gave up 5 bases, with 18 bases separating them. Germline CDR1 is LNHDA and CDR2 is SQIVND (reference sequence). CDR3 length equals 15 residues. The CDR3 loop is CASNGDAAGRNTIYF. The CDR3 nucleotides are TGTGCCAGTAACGGGGACGCAGCGGGGCGAAACACCATATATTTT. Full variable domain (outside the CDR3, taken from reference TRBV19 and TRBJ1-3): DGGITQSPKYLFRKEGQNVTLSCEQNLNHDAMYWYRQDPGQGLRLIYYSQIVNDFQKGDIAEGYSVSREKKESFPLTVTSAQKNPTAFYLCASNGDAAGRNTIYFGEGSWLTVV.

This clonotype was picked up many times. DNA of the CDR3: TGCAGTGCCCCGTTGTGGGGCAAGGACGAGCAGTACTTC. This translates into CSAPLWGKDEQYF. J is TRBJ2-7 and V is TRBV20-1, with TRBD1 as a possible D gene (5 bases). The V end was cut by 6 bases, the J end by 5 bases, with 17 bases between. Looked up from germline, CDR1 is DFQATT and CDR2 is SNEGSKA (reference sequence). There are 13 residues in the CDR3.

Only a few counts were recorded for this clonotype. The V call is TRBV4-3, the J call TRBJ2-2; weak D call: TRBD1 (5 bases). From germline, CDR1 is LGHNA and CDR2 YSLEER. The CDR3 runs 14 residues. Deletions cut 1 base from V and 6 bases from J, with 9 bases between. The CDR3 nucleotides read TGCGCCAGCAGCCAAGGCTTAGGGGCCGGGGAGCTGTTTTTT. Its translation: CASSQGLGAGELFF.

The V call is TRBV19, the J call TRBJ1-1; TRBD1 might be the D (6 bases). V was cut by 4 bases and J by 5 bases, with 14 bases left in between. CDR3 length: 14 amino acids. Germline CDR1 is LNHDA and CDR2 is SQIVND (reference sequence). Here the CDR3 reads CASSTPGGRTEAFF. Here the CDR3 DNA reads TGTGCCAGTAGTACCCCCGGGGGGCGGACTGAAGCTTTCTTT.

This clonotype was counted at least ten times. This chain joins TRBV7-8 and TRBJ2-2, with D perhaps matching TRBD2 (6 bases). The germline gives CDR1 SGHVS, CDR2 FQNEAQ. This CDR3 contains 15 residues. V lost 2 bases and J lost 4, with 11 bases in between. CDR3 nucleotides: TGTGCCAGCAGCTTAACGGGGGTTAGCACCGGGGAGCTGTTTTTT. Its translation is CASSLTGVSTGELFF.

V gene TRBV20-1 combines with J gene TRBJ2-7, with TRBD2 matching 7 bases. The CDR3 consists of 17 residues. The trim removed 1 base at V and 3 bases at J, leaving 15 bases unmatched. CDR1 and CDR2 (germline): DFQATT, SNEGSKA (reference sequence). In DNA, the CDR3 is TGCAGTGCTAGAGGAGAACTAGCGTCGCTTAGAAACTACGAGCAGTACTTC. Its protein is CSARGELASLRNYEQYF.

The table lists this clonotype with many counts. The chain combines TRBV29-1 with TRBJ1-2; TRBD1 agrees at 9 bases. The CDR3 runs to 14 residues. Germline CDR1 reads SQVTM; CDR2 reads ANQGSEA. The J segment lost 3 bases and the V segment lost 6 bases, leaving 8 bases of the junction unmatched. CDR3 nucleotide sequence: TGCAGCGTCCCAGGACAGGGGAGGGACTATGGCTACACCTTC. Translating it yields CSVPGQGRDYGYTF. Full variable domain (outside the CDR3, taken from reference TRBV29-1 and TRBJ1-2): SAVISQKPSRDICQRGTSLTIQCQVDSQVTMMFWYRQQPGQSLTLIATANQGSEATYESGFVIDKFPISRPNLTFSTLTVSNMSPEDSSIYLCSVPGQGRDYGYTFGSGTRLTVV.

The rearrangement links TRBV6-5 to TRBJ2-1; 10 bases line up with TRBD2. Germline trimming cut 2 bases from V and 6 bases from J; bases unmatched to any gene: 7. This CDR3 is built from 16 residues. Germline CDR1 reads MNHEY; CDR2 reads SVGAGI. This chain's CDR3 is CASSYPPLAGANEQFF. CDR3 bases: TGTGCCAGCAGTTACCCCCCCCTAGCGGGAGCCAATGAGCAGTTCTTC.

The CDR3 region has the DNA TGCGCCAGCCAAGGACTCAATGAGCAGTTCTTC. This encodes CASQGLNEQFF. The genes are TRBV5-1 and TRBJ2-1, with D possibly being TRBD2 (5 bases). With 7 bases removed from V and 6 bases from J, the gap between germline ends came to 8 bases. The CDR3 runs to 11 residues. Looked up from germline, CDR1 is SGHRS and CDR2 is YFSETQ. Looking up the rest from reference TRBV5-1 and TRBJ2-1 gives the full variable domain: KAGVTQTPRYLIKTRGQQVTLSCSPISGHRSVSWYQQTPGQGLQFLFEYFSETQRNKGNFPGRFSGRQFSNSRSEMNVSTLELGDSALYLCASQGLNEQFFGPGTRLTVL.

This clonotype was recorded a few times. The V gene is TRBV7-9, the J gene TRBJ1-2; D remains ambiguous. From germline, CDR1 is SEHNR and CDR2 FQNEAQ (reference sequence). The CDR3 contains 12 residues. The V end lost 5 bases, the J end lost 4 bases, and 8 bases lay between the germline ends. The CDR3 DNA is TGTGCCAGCAGCGGTAACAGCTATGGCTACACCTTC. This sequence encodes CASSGNSYGYTF.